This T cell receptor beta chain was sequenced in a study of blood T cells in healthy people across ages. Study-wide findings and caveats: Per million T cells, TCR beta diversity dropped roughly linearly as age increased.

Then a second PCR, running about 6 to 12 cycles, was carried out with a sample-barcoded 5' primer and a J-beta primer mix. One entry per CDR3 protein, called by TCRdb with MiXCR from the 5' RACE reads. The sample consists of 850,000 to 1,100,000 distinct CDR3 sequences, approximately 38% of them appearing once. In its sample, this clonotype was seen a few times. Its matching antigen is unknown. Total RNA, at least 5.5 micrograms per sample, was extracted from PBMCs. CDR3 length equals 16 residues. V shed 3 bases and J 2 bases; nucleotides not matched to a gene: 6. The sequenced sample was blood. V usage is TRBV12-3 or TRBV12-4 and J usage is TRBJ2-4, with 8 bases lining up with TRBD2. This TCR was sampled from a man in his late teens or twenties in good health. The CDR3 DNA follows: TGTGCCAGCAGTTTCGGTCGGGGGGGCACCAAAAACATTCAGTACTTC. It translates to CASSFGRGGTKNIQYF.